Listed below are T cell receptor beta chains from one sample, sequenced in a study of early stage breast cancer tumors. Some clones are missing from TCRdb's copy, which holds only in-frame ones; the method was immunoSEQ multiplex PCR. The sample holds 25,000 to 35,000 clones, about 80% seen once. Sequenced material: blood. These receptor sequences come from a person between 60 and 69 years old with breast cancer. CDR3s include the opening cysteine and the closing phenylalanine or tryptophan. Fields, in order: D gene, J gene, clone size, V gene, CDR3 DNA, CDR3 protein. A D gene is named only where the DNA matches it firmly. Size is stated for part of the rows, as once, few or many counts, or as a class when the clone is expanded.

D gene: TRBD2; J gene: TRBJ2-1; clone size: .; V gene: TRBV6-4; CDR3 DNA: TGTGCCAGCGGGGCTAGCGGGAGTTTAAACAATGAGCAGTTCTTC; CDR3 protein: CASGASGSLNNEQFF
D gene: .; J gene: TRBJ1-1; clone size: medium-sized; V gene: TRBV5-1; CDR3 DNA: TGCGCCAGGACGTTACCGGGGGGCACTGAAGCTTTCTTT; CDR3 protein: CARTLPGGTEAFF
D gene: .; J gene: TRBJ2-7; clone size: few; V gene: TRBV29-1; CDR3 DNA: TGCAGCGTTGAGCGGGCGGGCGAGCAGTACTTC; CDR3 protein: CSVERAGEQYF
D gene: .; J gene: TRBJ2-5; clone size: .; V gene: TRBV19; CDR3 DNA: TGTGCCAGTAGTCTACAGGGTGTGGAGACCCAGTACTTC; CDR3 protein: CASSLQGVETQYF
D gene: .; J gene: TRBJ1-2; clone size: .; V gene: TRBV6-5; CDR3 DNA: TGTGCCAGCGGAGGGGGGGACAACAACTATGGCTACACCTTC; CDR3 protein: CASGGGDNNYGYTF
D gene: TRBD1; J gene: TRBJ2-7; clone size: .; V gene: TRBV5-1; CDR3 DNA: TGCGCCAGCAGCCGGGACAGCCAGTACGAGCAGTACTTC; CDR3 protein: CASSRDSQYEQYF
D gene: .; J gene: TRBJ2-7; clone size: few; V gene: TRBV6-5; CDR3 DNA: TGTGCCACCCGCAACGGTCCAGGGGTAGAATACGAGCAGTACTTC; CDR3 protein: CATRNGPGVEYEQYF
D gene: .; J gene: TRBJ1-1; clone size: .; V gene: TRBV5-6; CDR3 DNA: TGTGCCAGCAGCCGTTATATCGGGGTCCACACTGAAGCTTTCTTT; CDR3 protein: CASSRYIGVHTEAFF
D gene: .; J gene: TRBJ2-7; clone size: .; V gene: TRBV5-1; CDR3 DNA: TGCGCCAGCAGCTTGGGTTCAGGGTACGAGCAGTACTTC; CDR3 protein: CASSLGSGYEQYF
D gene: TRBD2; J gene: TRBJ2-1; clone size: .; V gene: TRBV28; CDR3 DNA: TGTGCCAGCAGTCCCCCTAGCGGGACTCATGAGCAGTTCTTC; CDR3 protein: CASSPPSGTHEQFF
D gene: .; J gene: TRBJ1-1; clone size: .; V gene: TRBV19; CDR3 DNA: TGTGCCAGTACCGCATCGCGGGTATCTGAAGCTTTCTTT; CDR3 protein: CASTASRVSEAFF
D gene: .; J gene: TRBJ1-2; clone size: .; V gene: TRBV4-1; CDR3 DNA: TGCGCCAGCAGCCAAGCCGGACAGCCTGCTAACTATGGCTACACCTTC; CDR3 protein: CASSQAGQPANYGYTF
D gene: TRBD2; J gene: TRBJ2-1; clone size: .; V gene: TRBV18; CDR3 DNA: TGTGCCAGCTCACCACGGGTAGCGGGGAACAATGAGCAGTTCTTC; CDR3 protein: CASSPRVAGNNEQFF
D gene: TRBD2; J gene: TRBJ2-1; clone size: .; V gene: TRBV5-6; CDR3 DNA: TGTGCCAGCAGCTTGGGGGGACCCGGGACTAGTGAGTTCTTC; CDR3 protein: CASSLGGPGTSEFF
D gene: .; J gene: TRBJ1-5; clone size: .; V gene: TRBV4-1; CDR3 DNA: TGCGCCAGCAGCCAAGGAACAGCTAATCAGCCCCAGCATTTT; CDR3 protein: CASSQGTANQPQHF
D gene: TRBD2; J gene: TRBJ2-7; clone size: .; V gene: TRBV18; CDR3 DNA: TGTGCCAGCTCACCACCGTCGTCGCGGGAGGGCCTATCTTACGAGCAGTACTTC; CDR3 protein: CASSPPSSREGLSYEQYF
D gene: .; J gene: TRBJ1-4; clone size: .; V gene: TRBV19; CDR3 DNA: TGTGCCAGTAAGAGGGAAGGCATTGAAAAACTGTTTTTT; CDR3 protein: CASKREGIEKLFF
D gene: .; J gene: TRBJ2-7; clone size: .; V gene: TRBV2; CDR3 DNA: TGTGCCACCCTCCGGACAGCTAGCTCCTACGAGCAGTACTTC; CDR3 protein: CATLRTASSYEQYF
D gene: .; J gene: TRBJ1-2; clone size: .; V gene: TRBV25-1; CDR3 DNA: TGTGCCAGCAGTGAAACAGCTTTAGGCTATGGCTACACCTTC; CDR3 protein: CASSETALGYGYTF
D gene: TRBD1; J gene: TRBJ1-2; clone size: .; V gene: TRBV5-5; CDR3 DNA: TGTGCCAGCAGCTCCGGCGGGACAGGGCGCGATGGCTACACCTTC; CDR3 protein: CASSSGGTGRDGYTF
D gene: TRBD2; J gene: TRBJ2-3; clone size: .; V gene: TRBV5-1; CDR3 DNA: TGCGCCAGCAGCTCGGGACTAGCGGCATACACAGATACGCAGTATTTT; CDR3 protein: CASSSGLAAYTDTQYF
D gene: .; J gene: TRBJ1-2; clone size: .; V gene: TRBV9; CDR3 DNA: TGTGCCAGCAGCGTAGAACAGAACTATGGCTACACCTTC; CDR3 protein: CASSVEQNYGYTF
D gene: .; J gene: TRBJ1-2; clone size: .; V gene: TRBV15; CDR3 DNA: TGTGCCACCAGCAGAGTCGGAGTCTATGGCTACACCTTC; CDR3 protein: CATSRVGVYGYTF
D gene: TRBD1; J gene: TRBJ2-5; clone size: .; V gene: TRBV28; CDR3 DNA: TGTGCCAGCAGTTCCGGGACAGGGGGCACAGAGACCCAGTACTTC; CDR3 protein: CASSSGTGGTETQYF
D gene: .; J gene: TRBJ2-5; clone size: .; V gene: TRBV27; CDR3 DNA: TGTGCCAGCAGTTTGTGGGGCGCAGAGACCCAGTACTTC; CDR3 protein: CASSLWGAETQYF